This T cell receptor (beta chain) was found in a study of T cell changes during pregnancy in multiple sclerosis. Libraries were prepared by immunoSEQ multiplex PCR; TCRdb keeps only in-frame clonotypes and omits some of them. This table holds some 97,000 clones, 90% to 95% found once. This CDR3 region has 14 residues. Trimming removed 6 bases from V and 3 bases from J; junction bases left unmatched: 5. CDR1 and CDR2 (germline): MDHEN, SYDVKM. The sequenced sample was peripheral blood, obtained before pregnancy. This clonotype was sampled from a female donor with multiple sclerosis, enrolled in a pregnancy study. The genes are TRBV28 and TRBJ2-5; 9 positions agree with TRBD2. CDR3 bases: TGTGCCAGCAGGGGGGCTAGCGGGGAAGAGACCCAGTACTTC. It yields the protein CASRGASGEETQYF.